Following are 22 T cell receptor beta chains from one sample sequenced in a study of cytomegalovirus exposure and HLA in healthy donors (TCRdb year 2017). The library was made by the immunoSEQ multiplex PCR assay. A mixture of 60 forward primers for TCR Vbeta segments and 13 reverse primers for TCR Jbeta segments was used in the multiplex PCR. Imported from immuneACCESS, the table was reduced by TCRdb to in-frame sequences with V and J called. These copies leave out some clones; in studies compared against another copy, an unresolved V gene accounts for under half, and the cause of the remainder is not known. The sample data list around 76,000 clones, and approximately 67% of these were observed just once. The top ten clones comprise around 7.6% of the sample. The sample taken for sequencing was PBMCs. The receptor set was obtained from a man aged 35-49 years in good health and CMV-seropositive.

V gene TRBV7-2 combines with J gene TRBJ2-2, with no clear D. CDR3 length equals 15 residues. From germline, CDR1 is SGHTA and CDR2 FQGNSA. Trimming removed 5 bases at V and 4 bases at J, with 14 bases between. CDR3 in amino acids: CASSAAPSGTGELFF. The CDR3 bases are TGTGCCAGCAGCGCCGCCCCCTCGGGCACCGGGGAGCTGTTTTTT.

The CDR3 bases are TGTGCCATCAGCCAAACTGGGGGCGGGGGATACACAGATACGCAGTATTTT. This gives the protein CAISQTGGGGYTDTQYF. The rearrangement joins TRBV10-3 to TRBJ2-3, with a possible D match to TRBD2 (7 bases). The CDR3 runs 17 residues. Germline-derived CDR1 and CDR2 are ENHRY and SYGVKD. V lost 6 bases, J lost 2 bases, and 21 bases lay in between.

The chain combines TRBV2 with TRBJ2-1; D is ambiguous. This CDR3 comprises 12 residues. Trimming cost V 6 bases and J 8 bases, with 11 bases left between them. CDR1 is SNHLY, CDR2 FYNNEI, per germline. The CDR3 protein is CASRLEFHEQFF. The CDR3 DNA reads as TGTGCCAGCAGGCTCGAGTTTCATGAGCAGTTCTTC.

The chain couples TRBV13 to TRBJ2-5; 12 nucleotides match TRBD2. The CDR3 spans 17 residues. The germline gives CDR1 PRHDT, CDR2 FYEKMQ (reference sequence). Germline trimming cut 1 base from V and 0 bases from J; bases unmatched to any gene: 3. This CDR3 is CASSLVGLAGNQETQYF. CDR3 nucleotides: TGTGCCAGCAGCTTAGTGGGACTAGCGGGTAACCAAGAGACCCAGTACTTC. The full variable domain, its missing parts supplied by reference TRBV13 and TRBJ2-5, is AAGVIQSPRHLIKEKRETATLKCYPIPRHDTVYWYQQGPGQDPQFLISFYEKMQSDKGSIPDRFSAQQFSDYHSELNMSSLELGDSALYFCASSLVGLAGNQETQYFGPGTRLLVL.

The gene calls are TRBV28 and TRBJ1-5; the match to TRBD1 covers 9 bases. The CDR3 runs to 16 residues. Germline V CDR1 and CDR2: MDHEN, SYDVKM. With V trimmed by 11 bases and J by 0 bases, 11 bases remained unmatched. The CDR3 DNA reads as TGTGCCGGCGGGACAGGGAGGATTTATAGCAATCAGCCCCAGCATTTT. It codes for CAGGTGRIYSNQPQHF.

CDR3 nucleotides: TGTGCCAGCTCATCACGCGGGGGCGCCGGGGAGCTGTTTTTT. It specifies CASSSRGGAGELFF. The V call is TRBV18, the J call TRBJ2-2, with D possibly TRBD2 on 7 matching bases. The CDR3 sequence is 14 residues long. Germline values: CDR1 KGHSH, CDR2 LQKENI. V was pared by 5 bases and J by 6 bases, with 13 bases between.

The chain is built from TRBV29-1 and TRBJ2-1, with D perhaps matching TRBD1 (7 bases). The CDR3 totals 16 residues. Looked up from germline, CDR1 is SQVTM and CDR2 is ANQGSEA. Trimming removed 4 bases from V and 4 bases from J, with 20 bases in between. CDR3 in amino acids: CSVGVGGGAGYNEQFF. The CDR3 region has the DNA TGCAGCGTTGGGGTCGGAGGGGGCGCGGGGTACAATGAGCAGTTCTTC.

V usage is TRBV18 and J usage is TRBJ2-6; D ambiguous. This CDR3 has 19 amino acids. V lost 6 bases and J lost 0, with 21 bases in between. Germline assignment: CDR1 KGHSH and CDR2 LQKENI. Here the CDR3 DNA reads TGTGCCAGCTCTCGCCCCCTCGGCAGCGTGCTCTCTGGGGCCAACGTCCTGACTTTC. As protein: CASSRPLGSVLSGANVLTF.

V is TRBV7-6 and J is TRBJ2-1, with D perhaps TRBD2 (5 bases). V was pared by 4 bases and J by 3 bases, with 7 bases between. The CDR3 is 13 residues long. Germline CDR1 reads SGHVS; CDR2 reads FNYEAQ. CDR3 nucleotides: TGTGCCAGCAGCTCCGACTACTACAATGAGCAGTTCTTC. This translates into CASSSDYYNEQFF.

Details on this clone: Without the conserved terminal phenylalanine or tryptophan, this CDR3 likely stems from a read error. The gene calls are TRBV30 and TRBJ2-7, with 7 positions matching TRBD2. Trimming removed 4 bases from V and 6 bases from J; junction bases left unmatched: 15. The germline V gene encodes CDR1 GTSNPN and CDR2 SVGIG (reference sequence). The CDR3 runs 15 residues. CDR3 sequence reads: CAWMGPGGPKFEQYL. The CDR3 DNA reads TGTGCCTGGATGGGACCGGGGGGACCCAAGTTCGAGCAGTACCTC.

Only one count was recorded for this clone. The CDR3: CASRRTGDYNSPLHF. DNA of the CDR3: TGTGCCAGCAGGAGGACAGGGGACTATAATTCACCCCTCCACTTT. This chain uses TRBV25-1 with TRBJ1-6, with 9 nucleotides matching TRBD1. Trimming took 6 bases from V and 3 from J; bases not matched to a gene: 3. Germline V gene data show CDR1 as MGHDK and CDR2 as SYGVNS. The CDR3 loop spans 15 amino acids.

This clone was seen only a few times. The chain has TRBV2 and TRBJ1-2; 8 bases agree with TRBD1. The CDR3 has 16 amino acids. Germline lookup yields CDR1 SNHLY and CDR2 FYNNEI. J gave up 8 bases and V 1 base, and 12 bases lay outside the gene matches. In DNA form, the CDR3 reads TGTGCCAGCAGTGAAGTTCCAGGACAGGGAAGAAGCGGCTACACCTTC. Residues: CASSEVPGQGRSGYTF.

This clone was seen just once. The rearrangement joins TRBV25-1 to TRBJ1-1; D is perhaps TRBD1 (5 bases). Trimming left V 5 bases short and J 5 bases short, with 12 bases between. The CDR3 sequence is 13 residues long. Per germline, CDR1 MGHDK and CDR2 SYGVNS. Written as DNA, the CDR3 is TGTGCCAGCAGTCCGGAGGGGTGGACTGAAGCTTTCTTT. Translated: CASSPEGWTEAFF.

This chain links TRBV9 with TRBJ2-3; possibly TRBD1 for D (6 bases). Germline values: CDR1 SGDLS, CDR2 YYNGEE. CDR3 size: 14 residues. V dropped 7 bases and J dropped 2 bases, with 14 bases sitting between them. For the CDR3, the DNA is TGTGCCAGCGCGAGGGGGAGACCCACAGATACGCAGTATTTT. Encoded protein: CASARGRPTDTQYF.

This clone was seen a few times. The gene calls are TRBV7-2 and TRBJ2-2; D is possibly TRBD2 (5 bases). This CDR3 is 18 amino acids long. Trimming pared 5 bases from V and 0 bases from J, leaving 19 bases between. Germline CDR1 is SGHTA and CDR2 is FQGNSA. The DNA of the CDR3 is TGTGCCAGCAGCCCAGGAGATCCTCGAGCGGCGAACACCGGGGAGCTGTTTTTT. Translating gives CASSPGDPRAANTGELFF.

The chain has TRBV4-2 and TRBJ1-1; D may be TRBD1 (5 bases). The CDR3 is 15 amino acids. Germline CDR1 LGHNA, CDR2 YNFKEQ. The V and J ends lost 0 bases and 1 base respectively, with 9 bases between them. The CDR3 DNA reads TGTGCCAGCAGCCAAGAGGCAGGGCGGAACACTGAAGCTTTCTTT. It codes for CASSQEAGRNTEAFF.

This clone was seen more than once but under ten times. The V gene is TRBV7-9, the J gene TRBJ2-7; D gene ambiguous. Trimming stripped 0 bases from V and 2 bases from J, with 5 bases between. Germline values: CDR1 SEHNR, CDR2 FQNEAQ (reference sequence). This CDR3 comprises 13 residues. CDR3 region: CASSLASTYEQYF. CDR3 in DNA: TGTGCCAGCAGCTTAGCTTCCACCTACGAGCAGTACTTC. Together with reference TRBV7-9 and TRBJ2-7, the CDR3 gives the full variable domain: DTGVSQNPRHKITKRGQNVTFRCDPISEHNRLYWYRQTLGQGPEFLTYFQNEAQLEKSRLLSDRFSAERPKGSFSTLEIQRTEQGDSAMYLCASSLASTYEQYFGPGTRLTVT.

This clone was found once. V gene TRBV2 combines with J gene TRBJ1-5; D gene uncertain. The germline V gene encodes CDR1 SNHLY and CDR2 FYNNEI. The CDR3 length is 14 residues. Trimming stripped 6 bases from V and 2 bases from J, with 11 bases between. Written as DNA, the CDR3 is TGTGCCAGCAGGGAGGGCTCGGGCAATCAGCCCCAGCATTTT. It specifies CASREGSGNQPQHF.

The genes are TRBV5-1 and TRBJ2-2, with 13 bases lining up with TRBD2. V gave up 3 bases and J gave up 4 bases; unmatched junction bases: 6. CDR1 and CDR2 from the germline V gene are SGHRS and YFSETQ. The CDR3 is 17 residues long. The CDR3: CASSSGLAGAGTGELFF. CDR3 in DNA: TGCGCCAGCAGCTCCGGACTAGCGGGAGCCGGCACCGGGGAGCTGTTTTTT.

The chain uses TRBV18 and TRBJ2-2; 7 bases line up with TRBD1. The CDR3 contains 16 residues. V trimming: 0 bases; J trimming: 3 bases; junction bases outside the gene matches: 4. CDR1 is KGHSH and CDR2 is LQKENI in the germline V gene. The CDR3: CASSPPSTGYTGELFF. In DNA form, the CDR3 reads TGTGCCAGCTCACCACCCTCGACAGGGTACACCGGGGAGCTGTTTTTT. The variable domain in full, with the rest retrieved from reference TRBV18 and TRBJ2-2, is NAGVMQNPRHLVRRRGQEARLRCSPMKGHSHVYWYRQLPEEGLKFMVYLQKENIIDESGMPKERFSAEFPKEGPSILRIQQVVRGDSAAYFCASSPPSTGYTGELFFGEGSRLTVL.

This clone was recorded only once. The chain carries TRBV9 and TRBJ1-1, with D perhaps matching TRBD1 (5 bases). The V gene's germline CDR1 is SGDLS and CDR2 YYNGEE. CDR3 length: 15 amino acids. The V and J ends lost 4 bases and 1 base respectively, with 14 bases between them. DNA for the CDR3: TGTGCCAGCAGCCCCAGGGCAGCTTCGAACACTGAAGCTTTCTTT. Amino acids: CASSPRAASNTEAFF.

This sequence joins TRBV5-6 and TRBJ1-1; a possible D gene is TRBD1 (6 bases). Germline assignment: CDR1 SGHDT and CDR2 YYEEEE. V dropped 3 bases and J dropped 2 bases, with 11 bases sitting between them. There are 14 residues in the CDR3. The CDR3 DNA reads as TGTGCCAGCAGCTGGGGACACCGAAACACTGAAGCTTTCTTT. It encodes CASSWGHRNTEAFF.